This note documents a single T cell receptor (beta chain) sequence. The Seattle site enrolled patients during active infection and followed them longitudinally. The sample is drawn from a study of blood T cell repertoires in COVID-19. Background on the study: Acute and convalescent COVID-19 samples came from the United States, Italy and Spain. Nucleic acid was either cDNA or gDNA, and it came from T cells, B-cell-depleted T cells, or PBMCs.

Germline CDR1 is SGHNT and CDR2 is YYREEE (reference sequence). V lost 3 bases and J 2 bases, leaving 15 bases between the germline ends. CDR3 size: 15 residues. Authors' methods: Using reference gene primer amplification, nucleated cell counts were estimated. Data came from immunoSEQ multiplex PCR; TCRdb stores just in-frame clones and leaves some out. Clonal size and the V and J genes are those of that table, whereas D and trimming came from the DNA. The table includes roughly 460,000 clones, 70% to 90% detected once. The chain couples TRBV5-4 to TRBJ2-7, with a possible D match to TRBD2 (5 bases). The receptor comes from a man between 18 and 35 years old with COVID-19, enrolled during active disease. The material sequenced was peripheral blood. The CDR3 nucleotides are TGTGCCAGCAGCTGGGATCGAGGGCCCCCCTACGAGCAGTACTTC. Its translation: CASSWDRGPPYEQYF.